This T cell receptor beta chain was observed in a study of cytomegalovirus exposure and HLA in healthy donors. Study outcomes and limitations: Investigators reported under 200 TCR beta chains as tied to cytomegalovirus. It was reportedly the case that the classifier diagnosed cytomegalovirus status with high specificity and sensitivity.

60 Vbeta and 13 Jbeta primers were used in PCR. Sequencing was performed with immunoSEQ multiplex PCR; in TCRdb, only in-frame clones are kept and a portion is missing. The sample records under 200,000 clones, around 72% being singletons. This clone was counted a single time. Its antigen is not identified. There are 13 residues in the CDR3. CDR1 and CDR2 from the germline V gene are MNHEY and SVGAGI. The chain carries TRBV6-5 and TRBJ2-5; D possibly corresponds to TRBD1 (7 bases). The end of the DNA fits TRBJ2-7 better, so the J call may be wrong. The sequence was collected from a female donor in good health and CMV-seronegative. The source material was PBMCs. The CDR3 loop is CASSYGQGGEQYF. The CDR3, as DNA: TGTGCCAGCAGTTACGGGCAGGGGGGCGAGCAGTACTTC.